This record concerns one TCR beta chain sequence. Its antigen is undetermined. These data come from a study of cytomegalovirus exposure and HLA in healthy donors. In the study overall: A prior analysis found around 110 million unique TCR beta sequences from 170 million or so T cells.

Both 60 Vbeta primers and 13 Jbeta primers went into the PCR. The protocol was immunoSEQ multiplex PCR, while the TCRdb copy is restricted to in-frame clones and leaves out a portion. The data include approximately 38,000 clones; the top ten clones carry roughly 5.8%. Study results and caveats: Several of the most significant clusters appeared linked to common viral pathogens, based on a later analysis.

Sequencing input: PBMCs. The source of this sequence is a human donor in good health.

The CDR3 loop is CASSDIQGTSGYTF. The CDR3 DNA is TGTGCCAGCAGTGACATACAGGGTACGAGTGGCTACACCTTC. The rearrangement joins TRBV2 to TRBJ1-2; weak D call: TRBD1 (6 bases). Germline V gene sequence: CDR1 SNHLY, CDR2 FYNNEI. V was clipped by 3 bases and J by 7 bases, with 15 bases between them. This CDR3 is built from 14 residues.